What follows are 21 T cell receptor beta chains derived from one specimen sequenced in a study of response to subunit inactivated influenza vaccine. TCRdb reanalysed the RT-PCR reads using MiXCR and keeps one entry per CDR3 protein. This repertoire shows just under 250,000 distinct CDR3 sequences, 9% to 15% found once; its top ten account for approximately 7.8%. The sample in question was non-naive T cells sorted from PBMCs, obtained 14 to 15 days before vaccination. The origin of the receptors is a middle-aged man who received an inactivated influenza vaccine.

This clonotype was recorded at least ten times. V usage is TRBV11-2 and J usage is TRBJ1-5; the D is unclear. In germline, CDR1 is SGHAT, CDR2 FQNNGV. The V end lost 2 bases, the J end lost 7 bases, and 9 bases lay between the germline ends. The CDR3 runs 13 residues. CDR3 sequence: CASSLSAGQPQHF. The CDR3 region has the DNA TGTGCCAGCAGCTTATCGGCGGGCCAGCCCCAGCATTTT.

The sample holds a few counts of this clonotype. The V call is TRBV7-9, the J call TRBJ2-1, with D unresolved. V was trimmed by 4 bases and J by 7 bases, leaving 11 bases between them. Germline-derived CDR1 and CDR2 are SEHNR and FQNEAQ (reference sequence). This CDR3 contains 13 residues. The CDR3 DNA sequence: TGTGCCAGCAGCTCCTGGACGACGAATGAGCAGTTCTTC. Encoded protein: CASSSWTTNEQFF.

The chain carries TRBV20-1 and TRBJ2-3; no definite D call. CDR3 size: 13 residues. Looked up from germline, CDR1 is DFQATT and CDR2 is SNEGSKA (reference sequence). The germline V and J ends were trimmed by 0 bases and 0 bases, with 4 bases remaining between them. The CDR3 region is CSAREKSTDTQYF. DNA for the CDR3: TGCAGTGCTAGAGAAAAAAGCACAGATACGCAGTATTTT.

This clonotype was counted many times. The chain employs TRBV7-9 and TRBJ2-1; no clear D. This CDR3 has 12 amino acids. Germline V gives CDR1 SEHNR, CDR2 FQNEAQ (reference sequence). V was pared by 0 bases and J by 7 bases, with 4 bases between. CDR3 protein: CASSLAWNEQFF. As DNA, the CDR3 is TGTGCCAGCAGCTTAGCTTGGAATGAGCAGTTCTTC.

The chain combines TRBV5-1 with TRBJ2-7; 11 nucleotides match TRBD2. V lost 4 bases, J lost 0 bases, and 3 bases stayed unmatched. The CDR3 consists of 15 residues. Germline CDR1 and CDR2: SGHRS and YFSETQ. The DNA for the CDR3 is TGCGCCAGCAGCACGGGACTAGCGGTCTCCTACGAGCAGTACTTC. Protein: CASSTGLAVSYEQYF.

This clonotype showed up just a few times. J is TRBJ2-1 and V is TRBV4-2; D gene ambiguous. Germline-derived CDR1 and CDR2 are LGHNA and YNFKEQ. V gave up 3 bases and J gave up 9 bases, with 12 bases separating them. This CDR3 region has 13 residues. The DNA for the CDR3 is TGTGCCAGCAGCCAGAGCCTAGGTGTTGAGCAGTTCTTC. Translating it yields CASSQSLGVEQFF.

The V call is TRBV4-3, the J call TRBJ2-3; tentatively, D is TRBD1 or TRBD2 (5 bases each). The germline gives CDR1 LGHNA, CDR2 YSLEER. V lost 3 bases to trimming and J lost 6 bases, with 19 bases between them. This CDR3 has 16 residues. CDR3 protein: CASSHERSGRGDTQYF. Here the CDR3 DNA reads TGCGCCAGCAGCCATGAGAGGTCGGGGCGAGGGGATACGCAGTATTTT.

This clonotype was recorded many times. This rearrangement joins TRBV20-1 to TRBJ2-6; TRBD2 aligns across 8 bases. CDR1 is DFQATT, CDR2 SNEGSKA, per germline (reference sequence). The CDR3 totals 16 residues. V shed 0 bases, J shed 2 bases, and the junction held 3 bases outside the gene matches. CDR3 in DNA: TGCAGTGCTAGAGATTGGCGGGGGGCTGGGGCCAACGTCCTGACTTTC. Its protein product is CSARDWRGAGANVLTF.

The table lists this clonotype with many counts. V and J are TRBV4-1 and TRBJ2-1; D is unresolved. Trimming took off 0 bases at V and 8 bases at J, with 14 bases between the two ends. Germline CDR1 is MGHRA and CDR2 is YSYEKL. CDR3 size: 15 residues. Here the CDR3 reads CASSQEIVSLYEQFF. The CDR3 coding sequence is TGCGCCAGCAGCCAAGAGATAGTTAGCCTGTATGAGCAGTTCTTC.

Concerning this clonotype: Compared with germline, one end of the junction differs, possibly owing to a read error. The V gene is TRBV5-1, the J gene TRBJ2-3; no clear D. Germline V gene data show CDR1 as SGHRS and CDR2 as YFSETQ. The CDR3 has 14 residues. The CDR3 loop is CASSLGSGTDTQYF. The CDR3 nucleotides are TGTGCCAGCAGCCTCGGATCAGGCACAGATACGCAGTATTTT.

This clonotype was recorded many times. The chain links TRBV5-1 to TRBJ1-1; D is perhaps TRBD1 (5 bases). V lost 0 bases to trimming and J lost 3 bases, with 9 bases between them. This CDR3 has 14 amino acids. CDR1 is SGHRS and CDR2 is YFSETQ in the germline V gene. The CDR3 reads CASSLEPGHTEAFF. The DNA of the CDR3 is TGCGCCAGCAGCTTGGAACCGGGGCACACTGAAGCTTTCTTT.

This chain connects TRBV20-1 to TRBJ2-1; D could derive from TRBD1 or TRBD2 (5 bases each). This CDR3 is built from 13 residues. Trimming pared 3 bases from V and 2 bases from J, leaving 8 bases between. CDR1 and CDR2 (germline): DFQATT, SNEGSKA (reference sequence). The CDR3 spells CSASGAAYNEQFF. The CDR3 DNA reads as TGCAGTGCTAGCGGGGCAGCCTACAATGAGCAGTTCTTC.

This clonotype has a count of ten or more. The V gene is TRBV30, the J gene TRBJ2-1, with 12 bases that match TRBD1. CDR3 length equals 14 residues. V gave up 3 bases and J gave up 7 bases; unmatched junction bases: 4. Germline V gene data show CDR1 as GTSNPN and CDR2 as SVGIG (reference sequence). The CDR3 nucleotides read TGTGCCTGGAGAAGGGACAGGGGGCTTAATGAGCAGTTCTTC. It encodes CAWRRDRGLNEQFF.

V gene TRBV3-1 combines with J gene TRBJ1-4, with D tentatively TRBD1 (5 bases). Trimming stripped 0 bases from V and 14 bases from J, with 13 bases between. This CDR3 is 13 amino acids long. The germline CDR1 and CDR2 sequences are LGHDT and YNNKEL (reference sequence). The CDR3 DNA sequence: TGTGCCAGCAGCCAAGAGCCGGGGGGAGTCCTGTTTTTT. It is translated as CASSQEPGGVLFF. Full variable domain (remainder filled in from reference TRBV3-1 and TRBJ1-4): DTAVSQTPKYLVTQMGNDKSIKCEQNLGHDTMYWYKQDSKKFLKIMFSYNNKELIINETVPNRFSPKSPDKAHLNLHINSLELGDSAVYFCASSQEPGGVLFFGSGTQLSVL.

The chain carries TRBV7-2 and TRBJ2-7; the D is unclear. CDR3 length: 11 residues. CDR1 is SGHTA, CDR2 FQGNSA, per germline. Trimming pared 4 bases from V and 4 bases from J, leaving 5 bases between. CDR3 sequence: CASSWQYEQYF. CDR3 nucleotides: TGTGCCAGCAGCTGGCAGTACGAGCAGTACTTC.

This clonotype showed up many times. The chain joins TRBV6-1 to TRBJ1-6; D gene ambiguous. The germline V gene encodes CDR1 MNHNS and CDR2 SASEGT. The CDR3 spans 13 residues. V dropped 8 bases and J dropped 9 bases, with 14 bases sitting between them. In DNA, the CDR3 is TGTGCCAGCTACGACCAGGCGGGTTCACCCCTCCACTTT. It translates to CASYDQAGSPLHF.

CDR3 nucleotides: TGTGCCAGCAGCGTAGGGGGACTAGCGGCCACAGATACGCAGTATTTT. It translates to CASSVGGLAATDTQYF. The chain couples TRBV9 to TRBJ2-3; 11 positions agree with TRBD2. V was clipped by 0 bases and J by 2 bases; unmatched bases: 2. Germline CDR1 and CDR2: SGDLS and YYNGEE. This CDR3 comprises 16 residues.

The V gene is TRBV7-9, the J gene TRBJ2-3, with 12 positions matching TRBD2. The CDR3 covers 13 residues. V was pared by 9 bases and J by 6 bases, with 4 bases of the junction left unmatched. The germline gives CDR1 SEHNR, CDR2 FQNEAQ (reference sequence). The CDR3 region is CASRGLAGDTQYF. The CDR3 nucleotides are TGTGCCAGTCGGGGACTAGCGGGCGATACGCAGTATTTT.

The sample holds a few counts of this clonotype. This sequence joins TRBV20-1 and TRBJ2-2; TRBD1 is a possible D gene (5 bases). The ends were cut back, 2 bases at V and 6 bases at J, with 16 bases in the middle. Germline V gene lookup returns CDR1 DFQATT and CDR2 SNEGSKA (reference sequence). This CDR3 is 15 amino acids long. This chain's CDR3 is CSARKSPDRSGELFF. The DNA of the CDR3 is TGCAGTGCTAGAAAAAGCCCCGACAGATCCGGGGAGCTGTTTTTT.

This clonotype has a handful of counts. The rearrangement joins TRBV5-1 to TRBJ1-6, with 7 bases lining up with TRBD1. The junction had 6 bases not matched to a gene; V was cut back by 2 bases and J by 10 bases. Per the germline V gene, CDR1 is SGHRS and CDR2 is YFSETQ. The CDR3 has 14 amino acids. The CDR3 sequence is CASSLDRVRSPLHF. The DNA for the CDR3 is TGCGCCAGCAGCTTAGACAGGGTACGGTCACCCCTCCACTTT.

This clonotype has more than one count but fewer than ten. The rearrangement uses TRBV7-3 and TRBJ2-5, with 12 positions matching TRBD2. Germline V gives CDR1 SGHTA, CDR2 FQGTGA. The trim removed 6 bases at V and 2 bases at J, leaving 4 bases unmatched. The CDR3 runs to 15 residues. This CDR3 reads CASSEGTSGQETQYF. CDR3 bases: TGTGCCAGCAGTGAGGGGACTAGCGGGCAAGAGACCCAGTACTTC.